The T cell receptor (beta chain) under discussion was sequenced for a study of OX40 agonist ivuxolimab in advanced cancers. On the study more broadly: Mean age around 60 years, range 23 to 79; about 85% male.

Germline V gene sequence: CDR1 MNHEY, CDR2 SVGAGI. V shed 2 bases and J shed 6 bases, with 6 bases lying between them. The CDR3 is made up of 12 amino acids. The table came from immunoSEQ multiplex PCR; TCRdb's copy has only in-frame clones and leaves some out. The sample has 55,000 to 95,000 clones, 88% seen once. Study-level findings and limits: The specificity for antigen of the expanded peripheral T cells was not determined. Normalized T-cell clonal expansion was also low in a subset of nonresponders.

Patients were ineligible given autoimmune disease history or systemic immunosuppression. This clone counts as medium-sized. Its antigen is still unknown. The sample contains more than one DNA sequence encoding this CDR3. This chain uses TRBV6-5 with TRBJ2-3; possibly TRBD1 for D (6 bases). The TCR was taken from an adult with an advanced solid tumor such as melanoma, head and neck, liver or kidney cancer. Sequencing was performed on CD4+ or CD8+ T cells sorted from blood, taken in a trial of the OX40 agonist ivuxolimab. The chain's CDR3 is CASSYTGDTQYF. The CDR3 nucleotides are TGTGCCAGCAGTTACACAGGGGATACGCAGTATTTT.